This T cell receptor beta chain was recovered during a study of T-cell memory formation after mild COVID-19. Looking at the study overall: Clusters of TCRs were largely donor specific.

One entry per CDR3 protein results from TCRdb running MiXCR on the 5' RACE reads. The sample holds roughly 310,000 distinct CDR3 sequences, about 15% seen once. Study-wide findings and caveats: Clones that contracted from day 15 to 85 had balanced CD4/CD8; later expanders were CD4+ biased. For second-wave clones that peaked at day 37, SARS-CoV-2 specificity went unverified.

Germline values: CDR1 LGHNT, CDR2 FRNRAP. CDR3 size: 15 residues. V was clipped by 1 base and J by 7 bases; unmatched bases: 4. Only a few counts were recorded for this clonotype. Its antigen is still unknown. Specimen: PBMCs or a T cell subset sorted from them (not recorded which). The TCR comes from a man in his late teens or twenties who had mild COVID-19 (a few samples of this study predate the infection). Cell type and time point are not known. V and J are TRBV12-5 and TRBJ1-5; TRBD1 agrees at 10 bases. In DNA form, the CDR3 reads TGTGCTAGTGGTTTGGGACAGGGGGCTAGCCAGCCCCAGCATTTT. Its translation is CASGLGQGASQPQHF.